This is a list of T cell receptor beta chains from one sample in a study of T cell clusters in autoimmune cytopenias. TCRdb re-called the multiplex PCR reads; one entry per CDR3 protein, DNA not given. The table for this sample gives some 15,000 distinct CDR3 sequences. The same data also went into a second study, on T cell repertoires in aging, cancer and after chemotherapy.

Sequencing used peripheral blood. These receptors were taken from a human donor in good health. The CDR3 runs from the conserved cysteine through the conserved F or W. The order of the fields is V gene, CDR3 length, clone size, J gene, CDR3 protein. The listing skips clone size in some rows; elsewhere it reads once, few, many or a size class.

V: TRBV30
length: 14
size: medium-sized
J: TRBJ2-5
CDR3: CAWNKGQALGTQYF

V: TRBV7-2
length: 13
size: .
J: TRBJ2-5
CDR3: CASSLVVQETQYF

V: TRBV13
length: 21
size: .
J: TRBJ1-6
CDR3: CASSSLRDPGTGRSNNSPLHF

V: TRBV11-3
length: 11
size: medium-sized
J: TRBJ2-2
CDR3: CASSFTGELFF

V: TRBV6-2/TRBV6-3
length: 12
size: .
J: TRBJ1-2
CDR3: CASTQAQGRYTF

V: TRBV30
length: 12
size: .
J: TRBJ2-2
CDR3: CALQQNTGELFF

V: TRBV5-6
length: 13
size: .
J: TRBJ2-7
CDR3: CASSFDRQNEQYF

V: TRBV30
length: 18
size: .
J: TRBJ1-2
CDR3: CAWSVGKFLDRKNYGYTF

V: TRBV6-5
length: 15
size: .
J: TRBJ2-5
CDR3: CASRAPGQGAETQYF

V: TRBV30
length: 12
size: .
J: TRBJ1-1
CDR3: CAWKRENTEAFF

V: TRBV7-2
length: 16
size: .
J: TRBJ1-5
CDR3: CASSSPYDRVGQPQHF

V: TRBV12-3/TRBV12-4
length: 15
size: .
J: TRBJ2-1
CDR3: CASSQREGSYNEQFF

V: TRBV19
length: 16
size: .
J: TRBJ1-5
CDR3: CASQEGHYMSNQPQHF

V: TRBV11-3
length: 13
size: medium-sized
J: TRBJ2-3
CDR3: CASSLGRGRLQYF

V: TRBV6-1
length: 15
size: .
J: TRBJ2-2
CDR3: CASSLEILSVGELFF

V: TRBV29-1
length: 11
size: medium-sized
J: TRBJ1-2
CDR3: CSTAPEGRDTF

V: TRBV29-1
length: 12
size: medium-sized
J: TRBJ1-1
CDR3: CSVLRGAAKAFF

V: TRBV27
length: 15
size: .
J: TRBJ2-1
CDR3: CASSLVGTSGREQFF

V: TRBV7-9
length: 14
size: .
J: TRBJ2-7
CDR3: CASSARDYSYEQYF

V: TRBV6-2/TRBV6-3
length: 17
size: .
J: TRBJ2-7
CDR3: CASSYGARTAYSYEQYF

V: TRBV27
length: 15
size: .
J: TRBJ2-1
CDR3: CASSLKVHAYNEQFF

V: TRBV12-3/TRBV12-4
length: 13
size: .
J: TRBJ2-5
CDR3: CASSLRPEETQYF